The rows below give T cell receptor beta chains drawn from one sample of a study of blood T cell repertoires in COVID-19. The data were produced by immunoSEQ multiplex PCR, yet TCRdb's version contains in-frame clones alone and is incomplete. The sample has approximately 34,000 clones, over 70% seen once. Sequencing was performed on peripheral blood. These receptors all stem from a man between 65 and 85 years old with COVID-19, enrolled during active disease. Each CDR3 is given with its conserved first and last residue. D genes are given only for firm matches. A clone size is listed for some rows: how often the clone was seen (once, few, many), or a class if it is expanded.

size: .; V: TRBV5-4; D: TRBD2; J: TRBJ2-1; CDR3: CASSLGASGRAFANEQFF; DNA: TGTGCCAGCAGCTTGGGGGCTAGCGGGAGGGCCTTTGCTAATGAGCAGTTCTTC
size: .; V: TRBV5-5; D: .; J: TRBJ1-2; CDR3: CASSLEIRGNYGYTF; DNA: TGTGCCAGCAGCTTGGAGATAAGGGGGAACTATGGCTACACCTTC
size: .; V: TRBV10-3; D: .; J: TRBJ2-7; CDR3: CAISLRTSEVLGEQYF; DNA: TGTGCCATCAGCCTAAGAACGTCGGAGGTCCTCGGGGAGCAGTACTTC
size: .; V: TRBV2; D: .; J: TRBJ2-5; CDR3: CASSGSRETQYF; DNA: TGTGCCAGCAGTGGAAGCAGGGAGACCCAGTACTTC
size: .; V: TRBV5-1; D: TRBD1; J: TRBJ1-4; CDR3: CASSSSDRGNEKLFF; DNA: TGCGCCAGCAGCTCTTCTGACAGGGGGAATGAAAAACTGTTTTTT
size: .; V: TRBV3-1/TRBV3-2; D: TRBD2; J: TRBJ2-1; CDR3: CASSTTSGRARSSYNEQFF; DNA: TGTGCCAGCAGCACGACTAGCGGGAGGGCCCGGAGCTCCTACAATGAGCAGTTCTTC
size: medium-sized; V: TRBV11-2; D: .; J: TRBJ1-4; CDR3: CASSLEAGGDEKLFF; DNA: TGTGCCAGCAGCTTAGAGGCCGGCGGGGACGAAAAACTGTTTTTT
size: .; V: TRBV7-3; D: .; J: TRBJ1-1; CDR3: CASSPLGHLNTEAFF; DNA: TGTGCCAGCAGCCCCCTGGGACACCTGAACACTGAAGCTTTCTTT
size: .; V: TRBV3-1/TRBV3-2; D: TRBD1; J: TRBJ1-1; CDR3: CASSPTGTSGTEAFF; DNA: TGTGCCAGCAGTCCGACAGGGACCAGTGGCACTGAAGCTTTCTTT
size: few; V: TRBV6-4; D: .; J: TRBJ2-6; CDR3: CASSEGSAGANVLTF; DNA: TGTGCCAGCAGTGAAGGTAGCGCTGGGGCCAACGTCCTGACTTTC
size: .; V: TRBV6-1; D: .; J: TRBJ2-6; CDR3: CASSAYLGAGANVLTF; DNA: TGTGCCAGCAGTGCCTACTTAGGGGCTGGGGCCAACGTCCTGACTTTC
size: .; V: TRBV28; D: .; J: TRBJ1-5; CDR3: CASSLELGQQYSNQPQHF; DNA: TGTGCCAGCAGTTTAGAGTTGGGGCAGCAATATAGCAATCAGCCCCAGCATTTT
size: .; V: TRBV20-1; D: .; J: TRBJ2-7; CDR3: CSSQGPIGQYF; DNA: TGCAGTTCCCAGGGCCCAATCGGGCAGTACTTC
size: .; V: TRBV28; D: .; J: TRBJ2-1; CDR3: CASRRRGSLYNEQFF; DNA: TGTGCCAGCAGAAGGCGAGGATCCCTATACAATGAGCAGTTCTTC
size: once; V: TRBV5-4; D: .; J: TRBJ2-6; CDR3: CASSLPGNSGANVLTF; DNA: TGTGCCAGCAGCTTACCAGGGAACTCTGGGGCCAACGTCCTGACTTTC
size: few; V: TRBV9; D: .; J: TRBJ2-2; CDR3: CGFPTGPTGELFF; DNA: TGTGGCTTCCCTACAGGGCCGACCGGGGAGCTGTTTTTT
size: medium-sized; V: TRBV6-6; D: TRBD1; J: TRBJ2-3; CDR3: CASSRTGSRTDTQYF; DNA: TGTGCCAGCAGTAGGACAGGGTCCCGCACAGATACGCAGTATTTT
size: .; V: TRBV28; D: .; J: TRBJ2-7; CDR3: CASTLQLPYYEQYF; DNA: TGTGCCAGCACCCTTCAGTTACCTTACTACGAGCAGTACTTC
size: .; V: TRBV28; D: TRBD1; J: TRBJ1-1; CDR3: CASRTGQGETEAFF; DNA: TGTGCCAGCAGAACTGGACAGGGGGAAACTGAAGCTTTCTTT
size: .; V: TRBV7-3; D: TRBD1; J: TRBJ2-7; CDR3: CASKLTEGAHEQYF; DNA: TGTGCCAGCAAATTGACCGAGGGGGCGCACGAGCAGTACTTC
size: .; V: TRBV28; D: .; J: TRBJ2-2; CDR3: CASSSINTGELFF; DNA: TGTGCCAGCAGTTCTATAAACACCGGGGAGCTGTTTTTT
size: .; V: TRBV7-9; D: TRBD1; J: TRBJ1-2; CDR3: CASSPNRGYGYTF; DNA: TGTGCCAGCAGCCCGAACAGGGGATATGGCTACACCTTC
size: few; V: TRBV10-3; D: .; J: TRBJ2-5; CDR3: CAISESETRTQYF; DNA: TGTGCCATCAGTGAGTCTGAGACTAGGACCCAGTACTTC
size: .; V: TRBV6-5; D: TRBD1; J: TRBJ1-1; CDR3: CASSLDRGLNTEAFF; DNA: TGTGCCAGCAGTTTGGACAGGGGATTGAACACTGAAGCTTTCTTT
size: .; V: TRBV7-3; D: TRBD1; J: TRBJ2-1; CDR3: CASSGRDRGLHEQFF; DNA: TGTGCCAGCAGCGGCCGGGACAGGGGGCTCCATGAGCAGTTCTTC
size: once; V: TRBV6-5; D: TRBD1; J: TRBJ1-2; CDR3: CASSSGQAVYGYTF; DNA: TGTGCCAGCAGTTCAGGACAGGCGGTCTATGGCTACACCTTC
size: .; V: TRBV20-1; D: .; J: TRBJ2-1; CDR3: CSAGGSREQFF; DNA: TGCAGTGCCGGGGGTAGCAGGGAGCAGTTCTTC
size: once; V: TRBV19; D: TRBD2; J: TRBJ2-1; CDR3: CASSIVPSTSGGVYNEQFF; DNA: TGTGCCAGTAGTATAGTGCCCTCTACTAGCGGGGGAGTTTACAATGAGCAGTTCTTC
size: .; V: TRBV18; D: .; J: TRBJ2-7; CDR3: CASSPPGGAPYEQYF; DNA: TGTGCCAGCTCACCGCCGGGGGGCGCACCCTACGAGCAGTACTTC
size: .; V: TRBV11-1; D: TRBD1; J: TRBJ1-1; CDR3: CASSLADRGLNTEAFF; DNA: TGTGCCAGCAGCTTAGCGGACAGGGGGCTGAACACTGAAGCTTTCTTT
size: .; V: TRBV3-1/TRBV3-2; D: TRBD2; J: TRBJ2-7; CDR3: CASSQMSGSFYEQYF; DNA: TGTGCCAGCAGCCAAATGAGCGGGAGCTTCTACGAGCAGTACTTC
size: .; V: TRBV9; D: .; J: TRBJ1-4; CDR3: CASSVEVAPEGRLFF; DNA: TGTGCCAGCAGCGTAGAGGTTGCACCGGAAGGGAGACTGTTTTTT
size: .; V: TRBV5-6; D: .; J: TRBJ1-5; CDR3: CASSLNREGGYSNQPQHF; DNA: TGTGCCAGCAGCTTGAACAGGGAGGGGGGTTATAGCAATCAGCCCCAGCATTTT
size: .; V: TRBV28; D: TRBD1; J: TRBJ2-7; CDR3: CASSLFLGQGSSYEQYF; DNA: TGTGCCAGCAGTTTATTCCTGGGACAGGGGAGCTCCTACGAGCAGTACTTC
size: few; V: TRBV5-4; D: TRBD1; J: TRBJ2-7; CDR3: CASSEPGQGATEQYF; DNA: TGTGCCAGCAGCGAACCGGGACAGGGAGCTACGGAGCAGTACTTC
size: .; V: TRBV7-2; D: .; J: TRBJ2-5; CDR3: CASSFRDLETQYF; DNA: TGTGCCAGCAGTTTCCGGGACTTGGAGACCCAGTACTTC
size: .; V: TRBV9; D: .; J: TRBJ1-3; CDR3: CASSSGRKAGNTIYF; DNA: TGTGCCAGCAGCTCGGGTCGTAAGGCTGGAAACACCATATATTTT
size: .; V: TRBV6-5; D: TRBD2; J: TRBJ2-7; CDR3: CASSYGTSGEPYEQYF; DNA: TGTGCCAGCAGTTACGGGACTAGCGGAGAACCCTACGAGCAGTACTTC
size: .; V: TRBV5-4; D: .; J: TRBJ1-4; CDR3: CASSRQGLRGEKLFF; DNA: TGTGCCAGCAGCCGCCAGGGGCTGAGGGGTGAAAAACTGTTTTTT
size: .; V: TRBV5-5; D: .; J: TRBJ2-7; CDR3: CASSFQGPYEQYF; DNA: TGTGCCAGCAGCTTTCAGGGGCCCTACGAGCAGTACTTC
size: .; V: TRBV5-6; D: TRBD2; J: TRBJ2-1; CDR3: CASSLVYISGGSQFF; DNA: TGTGCCAGCAGCTTGGTTTATATTAGCGGGGGGTCCCAGTTCTTC
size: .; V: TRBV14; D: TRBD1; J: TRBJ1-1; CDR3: CASSYLSGGFTEAFF; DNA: TGTGCCAGCAGCTACCTATCAGGGGGATTCACTGAAGCTTTCTTT
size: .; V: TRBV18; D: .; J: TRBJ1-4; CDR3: CASSQTPVELATNEKLFF; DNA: TGTGCCAGCTCACAAACCCCGGTTGAGCTTGCAACTAATGAAAAACTGTTTTTT
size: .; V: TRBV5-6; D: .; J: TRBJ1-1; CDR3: CASSLTGPGTEAFF; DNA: TGTGCCAGCAGCTTGACAGGTCCTGGCACTGAAGCTTTCTTT
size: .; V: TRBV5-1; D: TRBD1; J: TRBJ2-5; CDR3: CASSWQGERETQYF; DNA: TGCGCCAGCAGCTGGCAGGGGGAGCGAGAGACCCAGTACTTC
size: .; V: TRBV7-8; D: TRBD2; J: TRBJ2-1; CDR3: CASSRLAGGGFNEQFF; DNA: TGTGCCAGCAGCCGACTAGCGGGAGGAGGATTCAATGAGCAGTTCTTC
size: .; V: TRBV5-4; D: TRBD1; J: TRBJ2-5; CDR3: CASSLQGAQETQYF; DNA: TGTGCCAGCAGCTTACAGGGGGCCCAAGAGACCCAGTACTTC
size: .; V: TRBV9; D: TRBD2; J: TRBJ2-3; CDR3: CASSVRGLAGGTTDTQYF; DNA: TGTGCCAGCAGCGTAAGGGGACTAGCGGGAGGGACCACAGATACGCAGTATTTT
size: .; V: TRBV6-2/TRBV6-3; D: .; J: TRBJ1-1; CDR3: CASSAVTGSRAFF; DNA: TGTGCCAGCAGTGCGGTAACAGGCAGCCGAGCTTTCTTT
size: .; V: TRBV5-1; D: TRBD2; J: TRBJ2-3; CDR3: CASRTSGSRTDTQYF; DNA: TGCGCCAGCAGGACTAGCGGGAGCCGCACAGATACGCAGTATTTT
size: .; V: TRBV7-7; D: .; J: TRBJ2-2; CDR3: CASSLAAYTGELFF; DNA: TGTGCTAGCAGCTTAGCAGCGTACACCGGGGAGCTGTTTTTT
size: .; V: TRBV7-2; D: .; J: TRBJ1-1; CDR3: CASSSYSRTGKTEAFF; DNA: TGTGCCAGCAGTTCCTACAGTAGGACGGGGAAGACTGAAGCTTTCTTT
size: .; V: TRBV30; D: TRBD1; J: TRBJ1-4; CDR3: CAWSMGQGFEKLFF; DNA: TGTGCCTGGAGTATGGGACAGGGTTTTGAAAAACTGTTTTTT
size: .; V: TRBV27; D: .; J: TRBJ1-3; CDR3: CASSLSSGTGNTIYF; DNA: TGTGCCAGCAGTTTATCATCGGGGACTGGAAACACCATATATTTT